Sequencing of this TCR beta chain was carried out in a study of cytomegalovirus exposure and HLA in healthy donors. This PCR relied on a set of 60 Vbeta primers and 13 Jbeta primers. Repertoires were generated with immunoSEQ multiplex PCR, while TCRdb's copy carries only in-frame clones and drops some. The table shows roughly 160,000 clones, with roughly 85% occurring only once. The germline V and J ends were trimmed by 6 bases and 4 bases, with 9 bases remaining between them. Germline CDR1 is WSHSY and CDR2 is SAAADI. The CDR3 length is 13 residues. The rearrangement links TRBV10-2 to TRBJ2-2; no clear D. The sequencing input was PBMCs. This TCR came from a man aged 25 to 40 in good health and CMV-seronegative. The CDR3 DNA reads TGCGCCAGCAGGCAGGTTTCCACCGGGGAGCTGTTTTTT. Amino acid sequence: CASRQVSTGELFF.